One and the same sample provided the 19 T cell receptor beta chains below, sequenced in a study of blood T cell repertoires in COVID-19. Measured with immunoSEQ multiplex PCR; TCRdb has only the in-frame clones, and not every one. The sample yields about 82,000 clones, approximately 78% seen once. The sample taken for sequencing was peripheral blood. Receptors originate from a man aged 60 to 69 with COVID-19, enrolled during active disease.

In this sample, this clone turned up many times. This chain uses TRBV5-5 with TRBJ2-7; tentatively, D is TRBD1 (5 bases). Trimming took off 4 bases at V and 5 bases at J, with 13 bases between the two ends. The V gene's germline CDR1 is SGHKS and CDR2 YYEKEE (reference sequence). There are 13 residues in the CDR3. Here the CDR3 reads CASSRDRSDEQYF. CDR3 sequence (DNA): TGTGCCAGCAGCCGCGACAGATCGGACGAGCAGTACTTC. Based on the CDR3 plus reference TRBV5-5 and TRBJ2-7, the full variable domain is DAGVTQSPTHLIKTRGQQVTLRCSPISGHKSVSWYQQVLGQGPQFIFQYYEKEERGRGNFPDRFSARQFPNYSSELNVNALLLGDSALYLCASSRDRSDEQYFGPGTRLTVT.

J is TRBJ2-7 and V is TRBV10-3; 11 nucleotides line up with TRBD2. Germline lookup yields CDR1 ENHRY and CDR2 SYGVKD. Germline trimming cut 8 bases from V and 5 bases from J; bases unmatched to any gene: 5. The CDR3 has 13 amino acids. The CDR3 region has the DNA TGTGCCATCCTAGTAGCGGGAGGGAACGAGCAGTACTTC. Translation gives CAILVAGGNEQYF.

The chain joins TRBV4-2 to TRBJ2-7; 9 nucleotides match TRBD1. The CDR3 loop spans 16 amino acids. CDR1 LGHNA and CDR2 YNFKEQ come from the germline V gene. V gave up 1 base and J gave up 5 bases; unmatched junction bases: 9. The CDR3: CASSQGLTGGSHEQYF. The CDR3 DNA is TGTGCCAGCAGCCAAGGCCTGACAGGGGGTAGCCACGAGCAGTACTTC.

J is TRBJ2-5 and V is TRBV4-1; 7 bases align to TRBD1. Germline lookup yields CDR1 MGHRA and CDR2 YSYEKL. This CDR3 has 17 amino acids. V shed 3 bases, J shed 2 bases, and the junction held 12 bases outside the gene matches. CDR3 amino acids: CASSQAPGTAEQETQYF. In DNA form, the CDR3 reads TGCGCCAGCAGCCAGGCCCCCGGGACAGCCGAGCAAGAGACCCAGTACTTC.

The V call is TRBV3-1 (or the pseudogene TRBV3-2), the J call TRBJ2-7, with unresolved D. Looked up from germline, CDR1 is LGHDT and CDR2 is YNNKEL (reference sequence). This CDR3 has 14 residues. V shed 2 bases and J shed 3 bases, with 11 bases lying between them. The CDR3 protein is CASSQRGTVYEQYF. CDR3 bases: TGTGCCAGCAGCCAACGCGGCACTGTCTACGAGCAGTACTTC.

This clone has just one count. The chain combines TRBV20-1 with TRBJ2-7; the D is unclear. Trimming took off 2 bases at V and 5 bases at J, with 7 bases between the two ends. CDR3 length: 11 residues. Germline assignment: CDR1 DFQATT and CDR2 SNEGSKA (reference sequence). The DNA for the CDR3 is TGCAGTGCTAGACAAAAAAACGAGCAGTACTTC. Its protein is CSARQKNEQYF.

This chain links TRBV6-6 with TRBJ2-2; 12 positions match TRBD1. This CDR3 has 16 amino acids. V trimming: 6 bases; J trimming: 7 bases; junction bases outside the gene matches: 9. From germline, CDR1 is MNHNY and CDR2 SVGAGI (reference sequence). CDR3 in DNA: TGTGCCAGCAGAAAGGGACAGGGGGCCTGGCACGGGGAGCTGTTTTTT. The encoded protein is CASRKGQGAWHGELFF.

The chain links TRBV5-1 to TRBJ2-7; TRBD1 matches at 8 bases. V was clipped by 0 bases and J by 4 bases; unmatched bases: 6. CDR3 size: 15 residues. The germline V gene has CDR1 SGHRS and CDR2 YFSETQ. In DNA, the CDR3 is TGCGCCAGCAGCTTGGAGCAGGGGGCGCATTACGAGCAGTACTTC. It yields the protein CASSLEQGAHYEQYF. Variable domain in full (rest from reference TRBV5-1 and TRBJ2-7): KAGVTQTPRYLIKTRGQQVTLSCSPISGHRSVSWYQQTPGQGLQFLFEYFSETQRNKGNFPGRFSGRQFSNSRSEMNVSTLELGDSALYLCASSLEQGAHYEQYFGPGTRLTVT.

Comment on this clone: At one end the junction does not follow the germline gene, possibly because of a read error. The chain links TRBV6-5 to TRBJ2-3; D is perhaps TRBD2 (6 bases). CDR1 MNHEY and CDR2 SVGAGI come from the germline V gene. The CDR3 has 16 residues. The CDR3 is CASSYMESTSTYTQYF. CDR3 nucleotide sequence: TGTGCCAGCAGTTACATGGAGTCTACTAGCACATATACGCAGTATTTT.

This chain uses TRBV4-3 with TRBJ2-1; TRBD2 might be the D (5 bases). Germline V lookup: CDR1 LGHNA, CDR2 YSLEER. The V end was cut by 0 bases, the J end by 6 bases, with 21 bases between. CDR3 size: 18 residues. The CDR3 protein is CASSQDKGAVAYSNEQFF. The CDR3 DNA reads TGCGCCAGCAGCCAAGATAAGGGAGCGGTAGCTTACAGCAATGAGCAGTTCTTC.

V usage is TRBV5-6 and J usage is TRBJ1-2; a possible D gene is TRBD1 (5 bases). The germline V gene has CDR1 SGHDT and CDR2 YYEEEE. The V gene lost 3 bases and the J gene lost 2 bases, with 14 bases spanning the gap. The CDR3 covers 15 residues. The CDR3 sequence: CASSSKRGWNYGYTF. The CDR3 nucleotides read TGTGCCAGCAGCTCCAAGCGGGGGTGGAACTATGGCTACACCTTC.

This chain links TRBV6-2 or TRBV6-3 with TRBJ1-2, with 9 bases that match TRBD1. V lost 2 bases, J lost 2 bases, and 6 bases stayed unmatched. This CDR3 comprises 16 residues. CDR1 is MNHEY and CDR2 is SVGEGT in the germline V gene. The CDR3 nucleotides read TGTGCCAGCAGTTACGGACAGGGGCTTAGCAACTATGGCTACACCTTC. Its translation: CASSYGQGLSNYGYTF.

The chain recombines TRBV7-9 with TRBJ1-6, with TRBD1 identical over 10 bases. CDR3 length: 14 residues. After removal of 6 bases from V and 8 bases from J, the junction contained 4 bases not matched to a gene. The germline V gene encodes CDR1 SEHNR and CDR2 FQNEAQ (reference sequence). The DNA of the CDR3 is TGTGCCAGCAGGGGGGACAGGGGAGATTCACCCCTCCACTTT. Encoded protein: CASRGDRGDSPLHF.

The chain recombines TRBV30 with TRBJ1-6, with D tentatively TRBD1 (6 bases). V gave up 6 bases and J gave up 5 bases, with 14 bases separating them. CDR1 GTSNPN and CDR2 SVGIG come from the germline V gene (reference sequence). This CDR3 region has 14 residues. The DNA for the CDR3 is TGTGCCTGTGACAGGTCCGGAGATAATTCACCCCTCCACTTT. This gives the protein CACDRSGDNSPLHF.

This clone has a handful of counts. The chain has TRBV12-3 or TRBV12-4 and TRBJ1-2; TRBD1 might be the D (6 bases). The CDR3 is 11 residues long. Trimming took off 6 bases at V and 8 bases at J, with 10 bases between the two ends. DNA of the CDR3: TGTGCCAGCAGCACAGGGATAGGCTACACCTTC. It is translated as CASSTGIGYTF.

This clone was observed a handful of times. For the CDR3, the DNA is TGTGCCAGCAGCTTATGGGGGCTAGCGGGAGGAACCGGGGAGCTGTTTTTT. Amino acids: CASSLWGLAGGTGELFF. The V and J genes are TRBV11-3 and TRBJ2-2; 11 nucleotides line up with TRBD2. V was pared by 2 bases and J by 5 bases, with 7 bases of the junction left unmatched. Germline assignment: CDR1 SGHNT and CDR2 YENEEA. This CDR3 is 17 amino acids long.

This clone was found a few times. The chain carries TRBV5-1 and TRBJ2-2, with TRBD2 matching 11 bases. V trimming: 6 bases; J trimming: 4 bases; junction bases outside the gene matches: 8. CDR3 length: 16 amino acids. Per germline, CDR1 SGHRS and CDR2 YFSETQ. CDR3 residues: CASTPPGLAGTGELFF. Here the CDR3 DNA reads TGCGCCAGCACCCCGCCCGGACTAGCGGGCACCGGGGAGCTGTTTTTT.

In its sample, this clone was seen once. The rearrangement uses TRBV11-2 and TRBJ1-2; D is possibly TRBD1 (5 bases). The CDR3 is 14 amino acids. Germline V gives CDR1 SGHAT, CDR2 FQNNGV. Trimming stripped 7 bases from V and 3 bases from J, with 15 bases between. In DNA form, the CDR3 reads TGTGCCAGCACCCAGCGGGGACGGGACTATGGCTACACCTTC. Protein product: CASTQRGRDYGYTF.

The chain couples TRBV19 to TRBJ1-2; 7 bases are a match to TRBD1. This CDR3 spans 13 amino acids. Trimming took 6 bases from V and 8 from J; bases not matched to a gene: 9. The V gene's germline CDR1 is LNHDA and CDR2 SQIVND (reference sequence). The CDR3, as DNA: TGTGCCAGTAGCCCGACAGGGTCGAGAGGCTACACCTTC. Translated: CASSPTGSRGYTF.